What follows are 29 T cell receptor beta chains derived from one specimen sequenced in a study of cytomegalovirus exposure and HLA in healthy donors. A multiplex PCR was run with 60 Vbeta primers and 13 Jbeta primers. Produced via immunoSEQ multiplex PCR; TCRdb's table is partial and in-frame only. This sample has more than 60,000 clones; 74% occur once, and the top ten carry about 9.1%. Sequences were obtained from PBMCs. All receptors derive from a man aged 40-50 years in good health and CMV-seropositive.

The V call is TRBV6-5, the J call TRBJ2-1, with 7 bases that match TRBD1. The CDR3 extends over 14 amino acids. Germline loops: CDR1 MNHEY, CDR2 SVGAGI. After removal of 5 bases from V and 9 bases from J, the junction contained 10 bases not matched to a gene. Here the CDR3 reads CASSPTGTAREQFF. The CDR3 coding sequence is TGTGCCAGCAGTCCGACCGGGACAGCCCGTGAGCAGTTCTTC.

This clone has only a few counts. The V call is TRBV2, the J call TRBJ2-1, with D tentatively TRBD1 (5 bases). Trimming left V 2 bases short and J 15 bases short, with 14 bases between. Germline V lookup: CDR1 SNHLY, CDR2 FYNNEI. This CDR3 region has 12 residues. The CDR3 DNA follows: TGTGCCAGCAGTGAAAGGCAGGGTGACCCGTTCTTC. The encoded protein is CASSERQGDPFF.

Only one count was recorded for this clone. The V call is TRBV5-5, the J call TRBJ1-5; 8 bases map to TRBD1. V dropped 0 bases and J dropped 6; count of bases not matched to a gene: 5. Per the germline V gene, CDR1 is SGHKS and CDR2 is YYEKEE (reference sequence). This CDR3 has 15 amino acids. CDR3 residues: CASSLVAGGGQPQHF. In DNA form, the CDR3 reads TGTGCCAGCAGCTTGGTGGCAGGGGGCGGTCAGCCCCAGCATTTT.

This clone was detected only once. The chain carries TRBV27 and TRBJ2-3; no reliable D call. The CDR3 has 14 amino acids. Germline V gene lookup returns CDR1 MNHEY and CDR2 SMNVEV (reference sequence). The V end was cut by 3 bases, the J end by 1 base, with 8 bases between. DNA for the CDR3: TGTGCCAGCAGTTTTGACCGGGGCACAGATACGCAGTATTTT. Amino acid sequence: CASSFDRGTDTQYF.

This clone occurred once. The chain is built from TRBV7-8 and TRBJ2-3, with D possibly matching TRBD1 (6 bases). The germline V gene has CDR1 SGHVS and CDR2 FQNEAQ. The V end was cut by 8 bases, the J end by 6 bases, with 21 bases between. The CDR3 length is 15 residues. The CDR3 reads CASSTQGHSYDTQYF. The CDR3 DNA reads as TGTGCCAGCTCTACTCAGGGGCACAGCTATGATACGCAGTATTTT.

The chain links TRBV6-6 to TRBJ2-7; D is unclear. CDR3 length: 13 residues. Germline V gene lookup returns CDR1 MNHNY and CDR2 SVGAGI (reference sequence). The ends were cut back, 0 bases at V and 6 bases at J, with 9 bases in the middle. For the CDR3, the DNA is TGTGCCAGCAGTTACTCGCTCGAGCGCGAGCAGTACTTC. Protein product: CASSYSLEREQYF.

This chain joins TRBV30 and TRBJ1-4, with D perhaps TRBD1 (5 bases). V lost 1 base, J lost 8 bases, and 14 bases lay in between. The CDR3 is 14 amino acids. Germline CDR1 and CDR2: GTSNPN and SVGIG (reference sequence). DNA for the CDR3: TGTGCCTGGAGTGGGGGCCTCGCAGGGGAAAAACTGTTTTTT. It specifies CAWSGGLAGEKLFF.

This clone has only a few counts. The V and J genes are TRBV5-1 and TRBJ1-6; D not certain. The V gene's germline CDR1 is SGHRS and CDR2 YFSETQ. V was shortened by 1 base and J by 6 bases, with 14 bases between the two germline ends. The CDR3 length is 16 residues. The CDR3 nucleotides read TGCGCCAGCAGCTTGAACCCGAACTCTGCTAATTCACCCCTCCACTTT. This sequence encodes CASSLNPNSANSPLHF. Looking up the rest from reference TRBV5-1 and TRBJ1-6 gives the full variable domain: KAGVTQTPRYLIKTRGQQVTLSCSPISGHRSVSWYQQTPGQGLQFLFEYFSETQRNKGNFPGRFSGRQFSNSRSEMNVSTLELGDSALYLCASSLNPNSANSPLHFGNGTRLTVT.

The chain combines TRBV18 with TRBJ1-1; TRBD1 agrees at 12 bases. CDR3 size: 16 residues. Germline V gene lookup returns CDR1 KGHSH and CDR2 LQKENI. Losses at the gene ends were 4 bases for V and 4 bases for J; bases not matched to a gene: 7. CDR3 in amino acids: CASSLKPGQGATEAFF. The DNA of the CDR3 is TGTGCCAGCTCACTGAAACCGGGACAGGGGGCCACTGAAGCTTTCTTT. Looking up the rest from reference TRBV18 and TRBJ1-1 gives the full variable domain: NAGVMQNPRHLVRRRGQEARLRCSPMKGHSHVYWYRQLPEEGLKFMVYLQKENIIDESGMPKERFSAEFPKEGPSILRIQQVVRGDSAAYFCASSLKPGQGATEAFFGQGTRLTVV.

The chain carries TRBV27 and TRBJ2-5, with 8 bases aligning to TRBD1. V lost 5 bases and J lost 2; bases outside the gene matches: 7. CDR1 is MNHEY and CDR2 is SMNVEV in the germline V gene (reference sequence). The CDR3 contains 15 residues. CDR3: CASSPQDREQETQYF. Here the CDR3 DNA reads TGTGCCAGCAGTCCCCAGGACAGGGAACAAGAGACCCAGTACTTC.

This clone was seen once. This sequence joins TRBV6-1 and TRBJ1-5; D perhaps matches TRBD1 (6 bases). The CDR3 is 13 amino acids. V lost 6 bases and J 2 bases, leaving 8 bases between the germline ends. Germline lookup yields CDR1 MNHNS and CDR2 SASEGT. CDR3 in DNA: TGTGCCAGCAGACGACAGGGCAATCAGCCCCAGCATTTT. Protein product: CASRRQGNQPQHF.

This clone was seen more than once but under ten times. The chain couples TRBV5-4 to TRBJ2-3, with 12 positions matching TRBD2. Germline lookup yields CDR1 SGHNT and CDR2 YYREEE (reference sequence). Germline trimming cut 6 bases from V and 4 bases from J; bases unmatched to any gene: 9. CDR3 length: 16 residues. As DNA, the CDR3 is TGTGCCAGCACTCCTAGAGGGACTAGCGGGTCAGATACGCAGTATTTT. Translated: CASTPRGTSGSDTQYF. Full variable domain (remainder filled in from reference TRBV5-4 and TRBJ2-3): ETGVTQSPTHLIKTRGQQVTLRCSSQSGHNTVSWYQQALGQGPQFIFQYYREEENGRGNFPPRFSGLQFPNYSSELNVNALELDDSALYLCASTPRGTSGSDTQYFGPGTRLTVL.

The V call is TRBV5-1, the J call TRBJ2-5; weak D call: TRBD1 (5 bases). Germline V gene data show CDR1 as SGHRS and CDR2 as YFSETQ. Trimming removed 0 bases at V and 2 bases at J, with 8 bases between. This CDR3 is built from 14 residues. The CDR3 protein is CASSLGAGQETQYF. For the CDR3, the DNA is TGCGCCAGCAGCTTGGGCGCAGGGCAAGAGACCCAGTACTTC.

This chain links TRBV6-1 with TRBJ2-7, with TRBD1 identical over 7 bases. The CDR3 is made up of 13 amino acids. Germline V gives CDR1 MNHNS, CDR2 SASEGT. J was trimmed by 3 bases and V by 6 bases; bases with no gene match: 5. The CDR3 DNA follows: TGTGCCAGCAGGAGGGACAGCGGCTACGAGCAGTACTTC. This gives the protein CASRRDSGYEQYF.

This chain uses TRBV2 with TRBJ2-1, with 9 bases lining up with TRBD2. This CDR3 has 15 residues. The V and J ends lost 6 bases and 4 bases, in that order; junction bases with no gene match: 7. Germline V gene sequence: CDR1 SNHLY, CDR2 FYNNEI. The CDR3 loop reads CASSLSGSRYNEQFF. CDR3 bases: TGTGCCAGCAGCCTTAGCGGGAGTAGGTACAATGAGCAGTTCTTC.

J is TRBJ1-1 and V is TRBV19, with 9 bases that match TRBD1. Germline assignment: CDR1 LNHDA and CDR2 SQIVND (reference sequence). V gave up 5 bases and J gave up 1 base; unmatched junction bases: 8. The CDR3 extends over 16 amino acids. CDR3 protein: CASSHRGQFGNTEAFF. CDR3 DNA sequence: TGTGCCAGTAGTCACAGGGGGCAATTTGGGAACACTGAAGCTTTCTTT.

The V call is TRBV6-5, the J call TRBJ1-2; TRBD1 matches 7 bases. The CDR3 runs to 14 residues. Trimming removed 6 bases from V and 2 bases from J; junction bases left unmatched: 6. Germline CDR1 MNHEY, CDR2 SVGAGI. The CDR3 is CASSGWTGNYGYTF. CDR3 DNA sequence: TGTGCCAGCAGCGGTTGGACAGGCAACTATGGCTACACCTTC.

This clone was observed a single time. The chain combines TRBV28 with TRBJ2-7, with 9 bases identical to TRBD2. Germline assignment: CDR1 MDHEN and CDR2 SYDVKM. The CDR3 extends over 14 amino acids. With V trimmed by 3 bases and J by 3 bases, 3 bases remained unmatched. The CDR3 is CASSFAGGNYEQYF. The CDR3 nucleotides read TGTGCCAGCAGTTTCGCGGGAGGGAACTACGAGCAGTACTTC. Complete variable domain (other parts from reference TRBV28 and TRBJ2-7): DVKVTQSSRYLVKRTGEKVFLECVQDMDHENMFWYRQDPGLGLRLIYFSYDVKMKEKGDIPEGYSVSREKKERFSLILESASTNQTSMYLCASSFAGGNYEQYFGPGTRLTVT.

The chain joins TRBV7-2 to TRBJ2-7, with D uncertain. Trimming left V 5 bases short and J 0 bases short, with 14 bases between. In germline, CDR1 is SGHTA, CDR2 FQGNSA. This CDR3 is 15 amino acids long. The DNA for the CDR3 is TGTGCCAGCAGCCTCAATAGCCTCAGCTCCTACGAGCAGTACTTC. Translated, it gives CASSLNSLSSYEQYF.

This chain joins TRBV5-1 and TRBJ2-7, with D unclear. Germline V gene sequence: CDR1 SGHRS, CDR2 YFSETQ. Trimming took off 0 bases at V and 3 bases at J, with 7 bases between the two ends. The CDR3 contains 13 residues. CDR3 region: CASSLAEHYEQYF. As DNA, the CDR3 is TGCGCCAGCAGCTTGGCGGAGCACTACGAGCAGTACTTC. Full variable domain (missing parts from reference TRBV5-1 and TRBJ2-7): KAGVTQTPRYLIKTRGQQVTLSCSPISGHRSVSWYQQTPGQGLQFLFEYFSETQRNKGNFPGRFSGRQFSNSRSEMNVSTLELGDSALYLCASSLAEHYEQYFGPGTRLTVT.

The chain combines TRBV4-2 with TRBJ1-2; 10 nucleotides line up with TRBD1. Germline CDR1 reads LGHNA; CDR2 reads YNFKEQ. This CDR3 comprises 13 residues. The trim removed 6 bases at V and 8 bases at J, leaving 6 bases unmatched. CDR3: CASRSGTGDGYTF. DNA for the CDR3: TGTGCCAGCAGATCCGGGACAGGGGACGGCTACACCTTC.

The chain has TRBV5-1 and TRBJ2-1, with D tentatively TRBD1 (6 bases). V dropped 5 bases and J dropped 5 bases, with 20 bases sitting between them. CDR1 and CDR2 from the germline V gene are SGHRS and YFSETQ. The CDR3 consists of 16 residues. For the CDR3, the DNA is TGCGCCAGCAGTCGCACAGGGATAAACAAAGACAATGAGCAGTTCTTC. Translating it yields CASSRTGINKDNEQFF.

The CDR3 loop is CASSLADRYTEAFF. For the CDR3, the DNA is TGCGCCAGCAGCTTGGCCGACAGATACACTGAAGCTTTCTTT. The V gene is TRBV5-1, the J gene TRBJ1-1, with a possible D match to TRBD1 (5 bases). V was cut by 0 bases and J by 3 bases, with 9 bases left in between. The V gene's germline CDR1 is SGHRS and CDR2 YFSETQ. This CDR3 has 14 residues.

The V gene is TRBV29-1, the J gene TRBJ1-3, with TRBD1 matching 10 bases. CDR1 is SQVTM and CDR2 is ANQGSEA in the germline V gene. Unmatched junction bases numbered 4, after V lost 4 bases and J lost 4 bases. The CDR3 extends over 14 amino acids. CDR3 bases: TGCAGCGTTGGAGACAGGGGGCCAGGAAACACCATATATTTT. The encoded protein is CSVGDRGPGNTIYF.

The CDR3 DNA reads as TGTGCCAGCAGTGAGGCAGGGTTGGCTCCACCCCTCCACTTT. The encoded protein is CASSEAGLAPPLHF. V usage is TRBV6-4 and J usage is TRBJ1-6; tentative D call: TRBD1 (5 bases). The CDR3 sequence is 14 residues long. Germline-derived CDR1 and CDR2 are MRHNA and SNTAGT. Trimming stripped 3 bases from V and 11 bases from J, with 14 bases between.

The rearrangement links TRBV27 to TRBJ1-2, with D possibly being TRBD1 (6 bases). V was cut by 5 bases and J by 2 bases, with 12 bases left in between. CDR1 and CDR2 from the germline V gene are MNHEY and SMNVEV (reference sequence). The CDR3 is 14 residues long. CDR3 bases: TGTGCCAGCAGTGTACAGGGTCCCAACTATGGCTACACCTTC. Its protein product is CASSVQGPNYGYTF.

V is TRBV28 and J is TRBJ2-7; the D gene is possibly TRBD2 (5 bases). Germline CDR1 is MDHEN and CDR2 is SYDVKM. The CDR3 loop spans 15 amino acids. Trimming cost V 3 bases and J 0 bases, with 12 bases left between them. The CDR3 DNA reads as TGTGCCAGCAGTTTTCGGGTTCGGGGCTCCTACGAGCAGTACTTC. It codes for CASSFRVRGSYEQYF. The whole variable domain, filled in from reference TRBV28 and TRBJ2-7, reads DVKVTQSSRYLVKRTGEKVFLECVQDMDHENMFWYRQDPGLGLRLIYFSYDVKMKEKGDIPEGYSVSREKKERFSLILESASTNQTSMYLCASSFRVRGSYEQYFGPGTRLTVT.

The chain joins TRBV27 to TRBJ1-5; no firm D call. The germline gives CDR1 MNHEY, CDR2 SMNVEV (reference sequence). The CDR3 totals 15 residues. Trimming shortened V by 6 bases and J by 0 bases, and 12 bases separated the two germline ends. The CDR3 DNA reads as TGTGCCAGCAGCCGTGACATCTATAGCAATCAGCCCCAGCATTTT. Residues: CASSRDIYSNQPQHF.

The rearrangement links TRBV11-2 to TRBJ2-7; D is perhaps TRBD2 (6 bases). CDR1 and CDR2 (germline): SGHAT, FQNNGV. This CDR3 is built from 17 residues. V gave up 5 bases and J gave up 0 bases, with 20 bases separating them. The CDR3 loop reads CASSAHLGLLNSYEQYF. The CDR3 DNA is TGTGCCAGCAGCGCGCACCTGGGACTGCTGAACTCCTACGAGCAGTACTTC.